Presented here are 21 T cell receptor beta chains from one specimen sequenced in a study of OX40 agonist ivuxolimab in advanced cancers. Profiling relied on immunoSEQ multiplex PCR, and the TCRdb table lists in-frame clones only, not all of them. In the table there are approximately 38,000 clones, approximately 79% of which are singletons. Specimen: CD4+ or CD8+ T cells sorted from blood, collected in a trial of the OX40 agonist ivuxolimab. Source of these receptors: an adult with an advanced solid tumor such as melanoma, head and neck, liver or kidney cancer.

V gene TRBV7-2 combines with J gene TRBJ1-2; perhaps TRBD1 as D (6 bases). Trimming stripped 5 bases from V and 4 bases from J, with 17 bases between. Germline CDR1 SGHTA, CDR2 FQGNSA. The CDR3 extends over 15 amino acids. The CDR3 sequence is CASSKAPGTLYGYTF. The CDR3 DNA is TGTGCCAGCAGCAAAGCTCCCGGGACACTCTATGGCTACACCTTC. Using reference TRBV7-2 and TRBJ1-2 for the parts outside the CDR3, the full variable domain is GAGVSQSPSNKVTEKGKDVELRCDPISGHTALYWYRQSLGQGLEFLIYFQGNSAPDKSGLPSDRFSAERTGGSVSTLTIQRTQQEDSAVYLCASSKAPGTLYGYTFGSGTRLTVV.

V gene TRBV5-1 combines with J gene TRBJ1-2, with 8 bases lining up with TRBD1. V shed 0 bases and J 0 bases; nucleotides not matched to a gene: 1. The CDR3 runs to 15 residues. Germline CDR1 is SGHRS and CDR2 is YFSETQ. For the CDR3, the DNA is TGCGCCAGCAGCTTGGCAGGGGGCCCTAACTATGGCTACACCTTC. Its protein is CASSLAGGPNYGYTF.

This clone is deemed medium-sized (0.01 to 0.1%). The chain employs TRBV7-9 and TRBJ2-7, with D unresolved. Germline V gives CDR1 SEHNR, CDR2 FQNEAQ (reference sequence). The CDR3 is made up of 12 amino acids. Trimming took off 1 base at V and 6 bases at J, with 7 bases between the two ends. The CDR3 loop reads CASSLDTSEQYF. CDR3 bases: TGTGCCAGCAGCTTAGATACCTCCGAGCAGTACTTC.

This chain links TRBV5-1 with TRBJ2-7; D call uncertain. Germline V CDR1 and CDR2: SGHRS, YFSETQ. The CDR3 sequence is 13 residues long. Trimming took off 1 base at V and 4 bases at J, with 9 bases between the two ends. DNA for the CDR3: TGCGCCAGCAGCTTGAGAAACGGGTACGAGCAGTACTTC. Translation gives CASSLRNGYEQYF.

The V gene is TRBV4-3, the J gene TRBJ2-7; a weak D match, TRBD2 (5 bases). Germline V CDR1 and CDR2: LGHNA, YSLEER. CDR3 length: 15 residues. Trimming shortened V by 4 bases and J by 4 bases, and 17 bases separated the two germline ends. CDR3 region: CASSPGRGEKYEQYF. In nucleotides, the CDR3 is TGCGCCAGCAGCCCTGGACGGGGAGAGAAGTACGAGCAGTACTTC.

CDR3: CASSLGTSGSGTGELFF. In DNA form, the CDR3 reads TGTGCCAGCAGCCTAGGGACTAGCGGGAGCGGGACCGGGGAGCTGTTTTTT. The J gene is TRBJ2-2, the V gene TRBV5-4, with 14 bases fitting TRBD2. This CDR3 spans 17 amino acids. Germline loops: CDR1 SGHNT, CDR2 YYREEE (reference sequence). The V and J ends lost 4 bases and 5 bases, in that order; junction bases with no gene match: 7.

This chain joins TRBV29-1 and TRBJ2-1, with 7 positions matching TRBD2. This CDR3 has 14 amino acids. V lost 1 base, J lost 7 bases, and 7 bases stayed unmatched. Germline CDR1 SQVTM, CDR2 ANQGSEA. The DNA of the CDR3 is TGCAGCGTTGAAGTGACTAGCTACTGGAATGAGCAGTTCTTC. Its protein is CSVEVTSYWNEQFF.

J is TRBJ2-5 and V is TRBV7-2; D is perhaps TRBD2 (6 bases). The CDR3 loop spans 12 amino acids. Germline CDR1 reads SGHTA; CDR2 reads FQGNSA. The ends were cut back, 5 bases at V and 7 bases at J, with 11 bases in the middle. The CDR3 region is CASSRRAGTQYF. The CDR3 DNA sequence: TGTGCCAGCAGCCGGAGGGCAGGGACCCAGTACTTC.

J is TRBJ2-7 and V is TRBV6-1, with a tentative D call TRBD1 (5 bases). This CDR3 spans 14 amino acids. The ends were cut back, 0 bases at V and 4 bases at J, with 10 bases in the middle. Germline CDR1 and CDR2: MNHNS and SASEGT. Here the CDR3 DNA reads TGTGCCAGCAGTGAAGCCAGTTCAGGGTACGAGCAGTACTTC. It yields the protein CASSEASSGYEQYF.

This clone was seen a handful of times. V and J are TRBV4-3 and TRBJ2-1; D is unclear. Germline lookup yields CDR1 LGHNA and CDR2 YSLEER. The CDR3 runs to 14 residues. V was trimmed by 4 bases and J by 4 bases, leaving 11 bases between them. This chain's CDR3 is CASSPRTAYNEQFF. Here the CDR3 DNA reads TGCGCCAGCAGCCCACGCACAGCTTACAATGAGCAGTTCTTC.

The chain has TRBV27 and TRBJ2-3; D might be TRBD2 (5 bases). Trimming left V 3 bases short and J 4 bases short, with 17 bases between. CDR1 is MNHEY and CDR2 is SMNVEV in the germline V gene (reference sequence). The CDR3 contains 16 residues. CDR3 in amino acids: CASSFRLAMISDTQYF. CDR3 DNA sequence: TGTGCCAGCAGTTTCCGTCTAGCTATGATCTCAGATACGCAGTATTTT.

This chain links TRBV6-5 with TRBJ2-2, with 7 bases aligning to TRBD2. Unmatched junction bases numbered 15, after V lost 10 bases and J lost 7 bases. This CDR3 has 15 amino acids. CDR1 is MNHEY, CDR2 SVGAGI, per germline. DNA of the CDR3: TGTGCCATCGGAGGTCCAGCGGGGAGGGGCGGGGAGCTGTTTTTT. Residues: CAIGGPAGRGGELFF.

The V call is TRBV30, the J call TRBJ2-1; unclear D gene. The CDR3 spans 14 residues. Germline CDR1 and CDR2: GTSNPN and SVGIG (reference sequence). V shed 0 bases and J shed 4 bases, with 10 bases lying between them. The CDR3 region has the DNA TGTGCCTGGAGTGTGGGTGGGATGTACAATGAGCAGTTCTTC. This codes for CAWSVGGMYNEQFF.

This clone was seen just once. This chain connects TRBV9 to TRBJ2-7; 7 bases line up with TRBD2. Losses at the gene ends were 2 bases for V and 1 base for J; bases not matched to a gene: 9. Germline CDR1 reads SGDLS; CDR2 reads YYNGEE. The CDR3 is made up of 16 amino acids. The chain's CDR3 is CASSVLPSGSSYEQYF. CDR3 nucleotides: TGTGCCAGCAGCGTTTTGCCTAGCGGTTCTTCCTACGAGCAGTACTTC.

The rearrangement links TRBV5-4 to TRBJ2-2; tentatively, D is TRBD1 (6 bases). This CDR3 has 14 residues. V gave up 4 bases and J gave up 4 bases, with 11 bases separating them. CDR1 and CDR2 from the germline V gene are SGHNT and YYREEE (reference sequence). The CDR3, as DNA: TGTGCCAGCAGCCGCCGGGACACCACCGGGGAGCTGTTTTTT. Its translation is CASSRRDTTGELFF.

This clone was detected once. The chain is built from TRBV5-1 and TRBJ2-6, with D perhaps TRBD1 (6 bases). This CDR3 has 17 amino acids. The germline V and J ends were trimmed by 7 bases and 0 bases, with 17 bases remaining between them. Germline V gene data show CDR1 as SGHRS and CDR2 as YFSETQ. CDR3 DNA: TGCGCCAGCGGCAAAGGGGGTGGGAGCTCTGGGGCCAACGTCCTGACTTTC. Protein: CASGKGGGSSGANVLTF.

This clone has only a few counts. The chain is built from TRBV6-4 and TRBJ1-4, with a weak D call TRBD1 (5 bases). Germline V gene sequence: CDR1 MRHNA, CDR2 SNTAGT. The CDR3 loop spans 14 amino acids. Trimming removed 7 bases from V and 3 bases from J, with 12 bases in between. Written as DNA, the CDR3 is TGTGCCAGCACTAAAGACAGCTCTAATGAAAAACTGTTTTTT. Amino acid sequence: CASTKDSSNEKLFF.

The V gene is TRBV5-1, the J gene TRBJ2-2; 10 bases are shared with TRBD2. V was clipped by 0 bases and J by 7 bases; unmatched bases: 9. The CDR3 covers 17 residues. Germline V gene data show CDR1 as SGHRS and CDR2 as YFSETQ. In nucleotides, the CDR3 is TGCGCCAGCAGCTTGGGGGGTCTAGCGGGAGCCGGCGGGGAGCTGTTTTTT. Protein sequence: CASSLGGLAGAGGELFF.

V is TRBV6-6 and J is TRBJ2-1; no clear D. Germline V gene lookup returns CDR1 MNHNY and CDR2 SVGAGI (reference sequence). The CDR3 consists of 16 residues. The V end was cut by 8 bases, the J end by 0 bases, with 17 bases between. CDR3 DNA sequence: TGTGCCAGCGAGGTTGGGGTTATCAGCTCCTACAATGAGCAGTTCTTC. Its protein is CASEVGVISSYNEQFF.

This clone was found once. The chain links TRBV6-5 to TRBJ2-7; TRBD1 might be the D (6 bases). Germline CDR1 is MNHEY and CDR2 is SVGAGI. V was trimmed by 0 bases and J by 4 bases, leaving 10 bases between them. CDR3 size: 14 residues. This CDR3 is CASSYSARGYEQYF. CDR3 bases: TGTGCCAGCAGTTACTCCGCCAGGGGTTACGAGCAGTACTTC.

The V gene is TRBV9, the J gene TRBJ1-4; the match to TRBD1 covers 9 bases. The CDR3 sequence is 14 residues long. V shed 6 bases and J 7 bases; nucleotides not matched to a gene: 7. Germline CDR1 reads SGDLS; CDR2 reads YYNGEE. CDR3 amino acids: CASTRTGEGEKLFF. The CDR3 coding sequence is TGTGCCAGCACGAGGACAGGGGAGGGTGAAAAACTGTTTTTT.